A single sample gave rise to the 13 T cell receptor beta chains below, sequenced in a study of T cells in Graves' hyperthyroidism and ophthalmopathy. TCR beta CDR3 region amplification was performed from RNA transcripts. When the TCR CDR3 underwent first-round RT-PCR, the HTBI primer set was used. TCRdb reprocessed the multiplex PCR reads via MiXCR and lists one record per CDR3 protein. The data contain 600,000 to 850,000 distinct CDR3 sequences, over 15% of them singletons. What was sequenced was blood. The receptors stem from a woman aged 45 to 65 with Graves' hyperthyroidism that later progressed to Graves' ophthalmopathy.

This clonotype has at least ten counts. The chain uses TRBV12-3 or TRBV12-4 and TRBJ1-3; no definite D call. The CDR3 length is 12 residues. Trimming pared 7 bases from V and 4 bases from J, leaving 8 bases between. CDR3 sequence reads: CASTPNGNTIYF. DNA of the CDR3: TGTGCCAGCACCCCAAACGGAAACACCATATATTTT.

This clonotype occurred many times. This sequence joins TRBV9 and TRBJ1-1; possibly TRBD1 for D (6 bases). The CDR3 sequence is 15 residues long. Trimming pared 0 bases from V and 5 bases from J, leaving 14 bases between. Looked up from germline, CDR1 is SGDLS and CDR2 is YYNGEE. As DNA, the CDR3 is TGTGCCAGCAGCGTAGTGGGGGGCGCGGGTACTGAAGCTTTCTTT. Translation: CASSVVGGAGTEAFF.

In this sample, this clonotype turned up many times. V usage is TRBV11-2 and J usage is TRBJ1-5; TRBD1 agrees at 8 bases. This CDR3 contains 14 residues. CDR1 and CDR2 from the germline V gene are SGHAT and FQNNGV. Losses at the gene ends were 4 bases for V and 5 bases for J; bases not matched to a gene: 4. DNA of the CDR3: TGTGCCAGCAGCTCACAGGGGGGAGATCAGCCCCAGCATTTT. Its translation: CASSSQGGDQPQHF. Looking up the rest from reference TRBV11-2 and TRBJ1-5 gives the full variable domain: EAGVAQSPRYKIIEKRQSVAFWCNPISGHATLYWYQQILGQGPKLLIQFQNNGVVDDSQLPKDRFSAERLKGVDSTLKIQPAKLEDSAVYLCASSSQGGDQPQHFGDGTRLSIL.

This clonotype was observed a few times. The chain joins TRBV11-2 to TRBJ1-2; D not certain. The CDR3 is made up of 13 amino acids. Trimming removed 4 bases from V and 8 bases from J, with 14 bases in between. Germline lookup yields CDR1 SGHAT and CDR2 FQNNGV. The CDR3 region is CASSSVSLGGYTF. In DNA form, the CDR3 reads TGTGCCAGCAGCTCGGTGTCCCTCGGGGGCTACACCTTC.

For the CDR3, the DNA is TGTGCCAGCAGCGAATACAGGGGAGGGGGCACTGAAGCTTTCTTT. Translated: CASSEYRGGGTEAFF. J is TRBJ1-1 and V is TRBV9; 7 bases fit TRBD1. V dropped 3 bases and J dropped 4; count of bases not matched to a gene: 9. Germline CDR1 is SGDLS and CDR2 is YYNGEE. The CDR3 extends over 15 amino acids.

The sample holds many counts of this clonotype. The CDR3 reads CASSLETETQYF. The CDR3, as DNA: TGTGCCAGCAGCTTAGAGACGGAGACCCAGTACTTC. V and J are TRBV7-9 and TRBJ2-5; D ambiguous. The CDR3 consists of 12 residues. Per germline, CDR1 SEHNR and CDR2 FQNEAQ (reference sequence). Trimming stripped 1 base from V and 5 bases from J, with 5 bases between.

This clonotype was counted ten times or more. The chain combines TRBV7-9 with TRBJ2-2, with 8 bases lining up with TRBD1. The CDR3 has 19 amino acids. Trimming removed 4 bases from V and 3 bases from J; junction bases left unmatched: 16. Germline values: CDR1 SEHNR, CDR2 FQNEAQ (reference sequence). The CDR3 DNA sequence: TGTGCCAGCAGCTCCAGGGGGCGAAGAAAGGAGTGGGACACCGGGGAGCTGTTTTTT. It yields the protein CASSSRGRRKEWDTGELFF.

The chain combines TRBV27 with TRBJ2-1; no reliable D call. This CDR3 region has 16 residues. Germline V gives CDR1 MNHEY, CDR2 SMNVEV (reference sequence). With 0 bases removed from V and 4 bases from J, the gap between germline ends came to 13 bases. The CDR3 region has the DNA TGTGCCAGCAGTTTATCTAGTGGGCTTCGGTACAATGAGCAGTTCTTC. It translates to CASSLSSGLRYNEQFF.

CDR3 in amino acids: CASSPRGEKKTEAFF. DNA for the CDR3: TGTGCCAGCAGTCCTAGGGGGGAAAAAAAAACTGAAGCTTTCTTT. V and J are TRBV6-1 and TRBJ1-1; maybe TRBD1 (6 bases). V lost 5 bases and J lost 5, with 18 bases in between. Germline V gene sequence: CDR1 MNHNS, CDR2 SASEGT. CDR3 length: 15 amino acids.

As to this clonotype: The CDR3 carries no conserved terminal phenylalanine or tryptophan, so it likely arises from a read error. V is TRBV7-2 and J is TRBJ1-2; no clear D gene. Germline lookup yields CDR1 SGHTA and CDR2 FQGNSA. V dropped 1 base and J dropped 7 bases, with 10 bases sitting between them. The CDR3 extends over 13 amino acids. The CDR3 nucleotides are TGTGCCAGCAGCTTAGGGTCGCGTCGTGGCTACACCCTC. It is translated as CASSLGSRRGYTL.

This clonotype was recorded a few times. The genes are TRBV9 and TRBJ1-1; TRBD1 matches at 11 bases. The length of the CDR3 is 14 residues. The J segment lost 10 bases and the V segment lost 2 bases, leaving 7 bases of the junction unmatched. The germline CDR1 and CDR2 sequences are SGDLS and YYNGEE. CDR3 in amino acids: CASSVGTGGVGAFF. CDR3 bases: TGTGCCAGCAGCGTTGGGACAGGGGGTGTTGGAGCTTTCTTT. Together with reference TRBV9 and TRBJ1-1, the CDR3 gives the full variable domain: DSGVTQTPKHLITATGQRVTLRCSPRSGDLSVYWYQQSLDQGLQFLIQYYNGEERAKGNILERFSAQQFPDLHSELNLSSLELGDSALYFCASSVGTGGVGAFFGQGTRLTVV.

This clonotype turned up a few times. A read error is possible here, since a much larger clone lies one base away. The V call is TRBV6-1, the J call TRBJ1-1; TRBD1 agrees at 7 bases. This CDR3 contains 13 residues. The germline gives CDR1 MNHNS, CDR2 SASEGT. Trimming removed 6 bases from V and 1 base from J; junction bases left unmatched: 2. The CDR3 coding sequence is TGTGCCAGCAGAGGGACAGAGAACACTGAAGCTTTCTTT. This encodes CASRGTENTEAFF.

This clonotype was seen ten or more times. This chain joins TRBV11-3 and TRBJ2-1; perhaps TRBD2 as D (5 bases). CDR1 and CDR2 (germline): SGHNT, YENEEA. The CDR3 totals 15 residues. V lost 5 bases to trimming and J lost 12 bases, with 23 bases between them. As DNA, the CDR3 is TGTGCCAGCAGCCTTAGGACGGGGAAATGGGGTGGGCAGTTCTTC. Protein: CASSLRTGKWGGQFF.